This is a list of T cell receptor beta chains from one sample in a study of Ad26.COV2.S vaccination and SARS-CoV-2 variants. Clones were read by immunoSEQ multiplex PCR, and TCRdb kept only the in-frame ones, dropping some. Here the sample spans approximately 420,000 clones, roughly 90% being singletons. Specimen: peripheral blood, collected in a trial of Ad26.COV2.S vaccine versus placebo. The receptors here all came from a person between 18 and 65 years old who received the Ad26.COV2.S COVID-19 vaccine or a placebo. CDR3s include the opening cysteine and the closing phenylalanine or tryptophan. D genes are given only for firm matches. Size values are once, few and many counts, or a class for expanded clones, and some rows have none.

j_call: TRBJ2-1
clone_size: -
d_call: TRBD2
v_call: TRBV7-2
cdr3_nt: TGTGCCAGCAGCCTCCTATCGGGAGGTGAGCAGTTCTTC
cdr3_aa: CASSLLSGGEQFF

j_call: TRBJ2-2
clone_size: -
d_call: -
v_call: TRBV7-6
cdr3_nt: TGTGCCAGCAGCTTCAGTTATTCGAACACCGGGGAGCTGTTTTTT
cdr3_aa: CASSFSYSNTGELFF

j_call: TRBJ1-2
clone_size: -
d_call: -
v_call: TRBV19
cdr3_nt: TGTGCCAGTAGTATAACGAGTGGCCAAGGCAAAGATGGCTACACCTTC
cdr3_aa: CASSITSGQGKDGYTF

j_call: TRBJ1-2
clone_size: once
d_call: -
v_call: TRBV6-2/TRBV6-3
cdr3_nt: TGTGCCAGCAGTTACGGGATTAGGGATGGCTACACCTTC
cdr3_aa: CASSYGIRDGYTF

j_call: TRBJ2-5
clone_size: -
d_call: TRBD1
v_call: TRBV7-9
cdr3_nt: TGTGCCAGCAGCTTAGGGAGACAGGGGTCGGCGACCCAGTACTTC
cdr3_aa: CASSLGRQGSATQYF

j_call: TRBJ1-3
clone_size: -
d_call: -
v_call: TRBV6-2/TRBV6-3
cdr3_nt: TGTGCCAGCAGTTACGAGGTTTCTGGAAACACCATATATTTT
cdr3_aa: CASSYEVSGNTIYF

j_call: TRBJ2-5
clone_size: once
d_call: TRBD1
v_call: TRBV9
cdr3_nt: TGTGCCAGCAGCCTCGAATCCGGGACAGGGAAAGAGACCCAGTACTTC
cdr3_aa: CASSLESGTGKETQYF

j_call: TRBJ1-2
clone_size: -
d_call: TRBD1
v_call: TRBV6-5
cdr3_nt: TGTGCCAGCGGGAGAGACAGGGTAGAGGATGGCTACACCTTC
cdr3_aa: CASGRDRVEDGYTF

j_call: TRBJ1-6
clone_size: -
d_call: -
v_call: TRBV19
cdr3_nt: TGTGCCAGTAGTCAGGGTAGGACGCCACGATTCTCTTCACCCCTCCACTTT
cdr3_aa: CASSQGRTPRFSSPLHF

j_call: TRBJ1-1
clone_size: -
d_call: TRBD1
v_call: TRBV19
cdr3_nt: TGTGCCAAATACCCGGGACAGGGCAATAACACTGAAGCTTTCTTT
cdr3_aa: CAKYPGQGNNTEAFF

j_call: TRBJ2-2
clone_size: -
d_call: TRBD2
v_call: TRBV6-2/TRBV6-3
cdr3_nt: TGTGCCAGCAGTTTCAGTCTAGCGGGGGGGCCGACCGGGGAGCTGTTTTTT
cdr3_aa: CASSFSLAGGPTGELFF

j_call: TRBJ2-2
clone_size: once
d_call: -
v_call: TRBV7-9
cdr3_nt: TGTGCCAGCAGCTTAAGGATCGGGGAGCTGTTTTTT
cdr3_aa: CASSLRIGELFF

j_call: TRBJ2-2
clone_size: -
d_call: -
v_call: TRBV5-5
cdr3_nt: TGTGCCAGCAGCTCAAGAACGTACACCGGGGAGCTGTTTTTT
cdr3_aa: CASSSRTYTGELFF

j_call: TRBJ1-5
clone_size: -
d_call: -
v_call: TRBV2
cdr3_nt: TGTGCCAGCAAAGTAGGCAATCAGCCCCAGCATTTT
cdr3_aa: CASKVGNQPQHF

j_call: TRBJ1-5
clone_size: -
d_call: -
v_call: TRBV5-1
cdr3_nt: TGCGCCAGCAGCTTGGGAGGGGATAGCAATCAGCCCCAGCATTTT
cdr3_aa: CASSLGGDSNQPQHF

j_call: TRBJ2-5
clone_size: -
d_call: TRBD1
v_call: TRBV10-1
cdr3_nt: TGCGCCAGCAGTGACCCCCGGGACAGCCAAGAGACCCAGTACTTC
cdr3_aa: CASSDPRDSQETQYF

j_call: TRBJ2-3
clone_size: -
d_call: TRBD1
v_call: TRBV18
cdr3_nt: TGTGCCAGCTCCCCCAGGACAGGGGGTGGAGATACGCAGTATTTT
cdr3_aa: CASSPRTGGGDTQYF

j_call: TRBJ1-2
clone_size: -
d_call: -
v_call: TRBV9
cdr3_nt: TGTGCCAGCAGCGAAAGCAGGGGTTGGTATGGCTACACCTTC
cdr3_aa: CASSESRGWYGYTF

j_call: TRBJ2-7
clone_size: -
d_call: -
v_call: TRBV4-1
cdr3_nt: TGCGCCAGCAGCCACCGATCTACTTCTACCTACGAGCAGTACTTC
cdr3_aa: CASSHRSTSTYEQYF

j_call: TRBJ1-6
clone_size: -
d_call: -
v_call: TRBV7-2
cdr3_nt: TGTGCCAGCAGCTTCAGTGGTTCACCCCTCCACTTT
cdr3_aa: CASSFSGSPLHF

j_call: TRBJ1-1
clone_size: -
d_call: -
v_call: TRBV30
cdr3_nt: TGTGCCTGGAGTACAACACAGTGGGCTTTCTTT
cdr3_aa: CAWSTTQWAFF

j_call: TRBJ2-2
clone_size: -
d_call: TRBD2
v_call: TRBV6-4
cdr3_nt: TGTGCCAGCAGTGCCGGGACTAGCGTCACCGGGGAGCTGTTTTTT
cdr3_aa: CASSAGTSVTGELFF

j_call: TRBJ1-5
clone_size: -
d_call: -
v_call: TRBV7-3
cdr3_nt: TGTGCCGACCGATGGCAGGGTAGCAATCAGCCCCAGCATTTT
cdr3_aa: CADRWQGSNQPQHF

j_call: TRBJ1-1
clone_size: -
d_call: -
v_call: TRBV28
cdr3_nt: TGTGCCAGCAGCTGGGACGTTGAAGCTTTCTTT
cdr3_aa: CASSWDVEAFF

j_call: TRBJ2-1
clone_size: -
d_call: TRBD1
v_call: TRBV7-9
cdr3_nt: TGTGCCAGCAGCTCCGGGACAGGGAACCACAATGAGCAGTTCTTC
cdr3_aa: CASSSGTGNHNEQFF

j_call: TRBJ1-2
clone_size: once
d_call: TRBD1
v_call: TRBV30
cdr3_nt: TGTGCCTGGAGTGACCTATCAGGGGGCCGCCAGTATGGCTACACCTTC
cdr3_aa: CAWSDLSGGRQYGYTF

j_call: TRBJ2-3
clone_size: -
d_call: TRBD1
v_call: TRBV24-1
cdr3_nt: TGTGCCACCAGTGAAACCGGGACAGGGGTCGCTTACACAGATACGCAGTATTTT
cdr3_aa: CATSETGTGVAYTDTQYF

j_call: TRBJ2-7
clone_size: -
d_call: TRBD1
v_call: TRBV28
cdr3_nt: TGTGCCACCATTAGGACAGGGCCCAGCCAAGAGTTC
cdr3_aa: CATIRTGPSQEF

j_call: TRBJ2-1
clone_size: -
d_call: -
v_call: TRBV11-1
cdr3_nt: TGTGCCAGCGGATGGAACACCCGGGGGAGTGAGCAGTTCTTC
cdr3_aa: CASGWNTRGSEQFF

j_call: TRBJ1-1
clone_size: -
d_call: TRBD1
v_call: TRBV19
cdr3_nt: TGTGCCAGTAGTATCGGACAGGGGGCGCGAACTGAAGCTTTCTTT
cdr3_aa: CASSIGQGARTEAFF

j_call: TRBJ2-3
clone_size: -
d_call: -
v_call: TRBV4-3
cdr3_nt: TGCGCCAGCAGCCCCTCACAGCTACCGGAGGATACGCAGTATTTT
cdr3_aa: CASSPSQLPEDTQYF

j_call: TRBJ1-5
clone_size: few
d_call: TRBD1
v_call: TRBV7-8
cdr3_nt: TGTGCCAGCAGTGCCGGGACAGGGGCATCTTATAGCAATCAGCCCCAGCATTTT
cdr3_aa: CASSAGTGASYSNQPQHF

j_call: TRBJ2-5
clone_size: -
d_call: -
v_call: TRBV6-5
cdr3_nt: TGTGCCAGCAGATTTCCCGGGCCCCCAGGGACCCAGTACTTC
cdr3_aa: CASRFPGPPGTQYF

j_call: TRBJ1-2
clone_size: -
d_call: -
v_call: TRBV4-1
cdr3_nt: TGCGCCAGCAGCCAAGGGAGGGGGATACGGCAAGGGACGGATGGCTACACCTTC
cdr3_aa: CASSQGRGIRQGTDGYTF

j_call: TRBJ2-1
clone_size: -
d_call: -
v_call: TRBV7-9
cdr3_nt: TGTGCCAGCAGCTTAGCGGTGGCAGTCGGATACAATGAGCAGTTCTTC
cdr3_aa: CASSLAVAVGYNEQFF

j_call: TRBJ2-2
clone_size: -
d_call: -
v_call: TRBV24-1
cdr3_nt: TGTGCCACCAGTGACCGTTTACCCGGGCAAAACACCGGGGAGCTGTTTTTT
cdr3_aa: CATSDRLPGQNTGELFF

j_call: TRBJ1-1
clone_size: -
d_call: -
v_call: TRBV12-3/TRBV12-4
cdr3_nt: TGTGCCAGCAGTCTAAACAGGGATACTTTCTTT
cdr3_aa: CASSLNRDTFF

j_call: TRBJ1-1
clone_size: -
d_call: -
v_call: TRBV5-1
cdr3_nt: TGCGCCAGCAGCTTGGAGGGGTGGAACACTGAAGCTTTCTTT
cdr3_aa: CASSLEGWNTEAFF

j_call: TRBJ2-2
clone_size: -
d_call: -
v_call: TRBV19
cdr3_nt: TGTGCCAGCGCCCGGGGGAGCGTCACCGGGGAGCTGTTTTTT
cdr3_aa: CASARGSVTGELFF

j_call: TRBJ2-1
clone_size: -
d_call: -
v_call: TRBV9
cdr3_nt: TGTGCCAGCAGCGGCAGGGGCCAGGGACCAAATTCGGGGCATGAGCAGTTCTTC
cdr3_aa: CASSGRGQGPNSGHEQFF

j_call: TRBJ2-2
clone_size: once
d_call: -
v_call: TRBV11-2
cdr3_nt: TGTGCCAGCAGCTTAGTTCTAGCAGACACCGGGGAGCTGTTTTTT
cdr3_aa: CASSLVLADTGELFF

j_call: TRBJ2-6
clone_size: -
d_call: -
v_call: TRBV10-3
cdr3_nt: TGTGCCATCAGAGGAGACAGGACCTCTGGGGCCAACGTCCTGACTTTC
cdr3_aa: CAIRGDRTSGANVLTF

j_call: TRBJ2-1
clone_size: -
d_call: -
v_call: TRBV7-9
cdr3_nt: TGTGCCAGCACCTTGGTGGAGTTCAATGAGCAGTTCTTC
cdr3_aa: CASTLVEFNEQFF

j_call: TRBJ2-5
clone_size: -
d_call: -
v_call: TRBV30
cdr3_nt: TGTGCCGGACGTCTGGGCGAGACCCAGTACTTC
cdr3_aa: CAGRLGETQYF

j_call: TRBJ1-2
clone_size: -
d_call: -
v_call: TRBV7-2
cdr3_nt: TGTGCCAGCAGCTTGCGGACCACCCATGGCTACACCTTC
cdr3_aa: CASSLRTTHGYTF

j_call: TRBJ2-3
clone_size: few
d_call: -
v_call: TRBV18
cdr3_nt: TGTGCCAGCTCACCACTCCGGTTGACAGGAACAGATACGCAGTATTTT
cdr3_aa: CASSPLRLTGTDTQYF

j_call: TRBJ2-1
clone_size: -
d_call: -
v_call: TRBV6-6
cdr3_nt: TGTGCCAGCAGTTACGGGGGGGCGGGTGAGCAGTTCTTC
cdr3_aa: CASSYGGAGEQFF

j_call: TRBJ2-7
clone_size: -
d_call: TRBD1
v_call: TRBV27
cdr3_nt: TGTGCCAGCAGTTTTAGCGGGACAGGGGTGTTCGAGCAGTACTTC
cdr3_aa: CASSFSGTGVFEQYF